This TCR beta chain was sequenced during a study of graft-versus-host responses after intestinal transplantation. Study-wide results and caveats: Individuals who had graft-donor T cell macrochimerism had allografts that showed high graft-versus-host to host-versus-graft clonal ratios.

Of note for this clone: Its antigen is undetermined.

Assay: immunoSEQ multiplex PCR; the TCRdb copy retains only in-frame clones and omits some. The sample has 75,000 to 90,000 clones; 85% to 90% are singletons. The J segment lost 7 bases and the V segment lost 0 bases, leaving 9 bases of the junction unmatched. CDR3 length equals 16 residues. Germline CDR1 and CDR2: SGHRS and YFSETQ. This chain connects TRBV5-1 to TRBJ2-2; 7 nucleotides line up with TRBD1. The starting material was unstimulated CD4+ T cells sorted from spleen or lymph node cells, obtained before intestinal transplant. The clonotype originates from a human donor who received an intestinal transplant. The CDR3: CASSLEVTGLGGELFF. CDR3 in DNA: TGCGCCAGCAGCTTGGAGGTGACAGGGCTCGGCGGGGAGCTGTTTTTT.